These T cell receptor beta chains were read from a single sample in a study of T cells in Graves' hyperthyroidism and ophthalmopathy. MiXCR was run by TCRdb on the multiplex PCR reads, yielding one entry per CDR3 protein. The sample records about 700,000 distinct CDR3 sequences, 13% to 15% being singletons. Specimen: blood. These receptors were collected from a woman under 30 with Graves' hyperthyroidism. Both conserved end residues are part of each CDR3. D genes are given only for firm matches. Some rows have no size entry. The others give once, few or many, or a class for an expanded clone.

D gene	CDR3 length	V gene	clone size	J gene	CDR3 DNA	CDR3 protein
.	15	TRBV30	many	TRBJ2-1	TGTGCCTGGAGTGTAAGCTCCTTAGGGGCTCATGAGCAGTTCTTC	CAWSVSSLGAHEQFF
TRBD2	16	TRBV30	few	TRBJ2-1	TGTGCCTGGAGTGTCTTAAGCGGGGGCGGGTACAATGAGCAGTTCTTC	CAWSVLSGGGYNEQFF
.	14	TRBV15	.	TRBJ1-1	TGTGCCACCAGCAGGAAGGGCGTGAACACTGAAGCTTTCTTT	CATSRKGVNTEAFF
.	13	TRBV14	.	TRBJ1-6	TGTGCCAGCAGCCAAGACTGGGATTCACCCCTCCACTTT	CASSQDWDSPLHF
TRBD2	15	TRBV11-2	few	TRBJ2-5	TGTGCCAGCAGCCTACTAGCGGGGTTCGAAGAGACCCAGTACTTC	CASSLLAGFEETQYF
.	13	TRBV10-1	many	TRBJ2-5	TGCGCCAGCAGTGAGTCTCAGGGGGAGACCCAGTACTTC	CASSESQGETQYF
.	15	TRBV6-2/TRBV6-3	many	TRBJ2-7	TGTGCCAGCAGTTACGGGAGGGACTTTACAGGGGAGCAGTACTTC	CASSYGRDFTGEQYF
.	18	TRBV12-3/TRBV12-4	many	TRBJ2-1	TGTGCCAGCAGTAAAGGGCCGAAATCCACAGGGACCTCCAATGAGCAGTTCTTC	CASSKGPKSTGTSNEQFF
.	17	TRBV4-3	many	TRBJ2-7	TGCGCCAGCAGCCAAGAGTTAGGGACTCCAGCCGAATACGAGCAGTACTTC	CASSQELGTPAEYEQYF
TRBD1	16	TRBV11-2	many	TRBJ2-7	TGTGCCAGCAGCTTAGCCTCCGGGACAGGGTACTACGAGCAGTACTTC	CASSLASGTGYYEQYF
.	15	TRBV6-6	.	TRBJ1-2	TGTGCCAGCAGTTACTCAGAAGGGGAAGGTTATGGCTACACCTTC	CASSYSEGEGYGYTF
.	11	TRBV5-6	many	TRBJ2-1	TGTGCCAGCAGCTCGTCCCCAGAGCAGTTCTTC	CASSSSPEQFF
.	14	TRBV20-1	many	TRBJ2-1	TGCAGTGCAACGACTAGTGGGGCCTACAATGAGCAGTTCTTC	CSATTSGAYNEQFF
TRBD1	16	TRBV18	.	TRBJ1-1	TGTGCCAGCTCGCCTCCGGGACAGGGGGCTCTCGCTGAAGCTTTCTTT	CASSPPGQGALAEAFF
TRBD2	17	TRBV7-9	.	TRBJ2-3	TGTGCCAGCAGCTCTCCTTCTAGCGGAGGGCGCACAGATACGCAGTATTTT	CASSSPSSGGRTDTQYF
TRBD2	17	TRBV2	many	TRBJ2-1	TGTGCCAGCAGTGTCGAGCGGGAGAGACCCCACTACAATGAGCAGTTCTTC	CASSVERERPHYNEQFF
.	13	TRBV12-3/TRBV12-4	many	TRBJ2-2	TGTGCCAGCAGTTACTGGGGGCCCGGGGAGCTGTTTTTT	CASSYWGPGELFF